Shown below are 22 T cell receptor beta chains from a single sample sequenced in a study of blood T cell repertoires in COVID-19. Method: immunoSEQ multiplex PCR; TCRdb's copy keeps in-frame clones and lacks some. The repertoire holds 150,000 to 200,000 clones, with approximately 80% as singletons. The sample was peripheral blood. Every receptor here comes from a woman older than 75 with active or convalescent COVID-19.

The chain is built from TRBV10-3 and TRBJ1-5; no clear D gene. Germline V gene lookup returns CDR1 ENHRY and CDR2 SYGVKD. V dropped 0 bases and J dropped 6 bases, with 3 bases sitting between them. The CDR3 is 12 amino acids. CDR3 sequence: CAISESSQPQHF. In nucleotides, the CDR3 is TGTGCCATCAGTGAGTCGAGTCAGCCCCAGCATTTT.

Concerning this clone: The sample carries other DNA sequences with the same CDR3. The chain is built from TRBV27 and TRBJ2-3; 8 bases align to TRBD2. CDR3 length: 16 residues. V lost 6 bases and J lost 6; bases outside the gene matches: 14. Germline V CDR1 and CDR2: MNHEY, SMNVEV (reference sequence). The chain's CDR3 is CASRPILAGNTDTQYF. The CDR3 DNA is TGTGCCAGCAGACCAATCCTAGCGGGCAACACGGATACGCAGTATTTT.

The genes are TRBV27 and TRBJ2-3; no firm D call. The CDR3 runs 16 residues. Trimming took off 10 bases at V and 2 bases at J, with 22 bases between the two ends. Germline loops: CDR1 MNHEY, CDR2 SMNVEV (reference sequence). The CDR3 spells CATNKKVAGFTDTQYF. CDR3 nucleotide sequence: TGTGCCACCAATAAAAAAGTCGCAGGATTCACAGATACGCAGTATTTT.

A few counts support this clone. This chain connects TRBV18 to TRBJ1-4; tentatively, D is TRBD1 (6 bases). The CDR3 contains 15 residues. The V end was cut by 5 bases, the J end by 9 bases, with 19 bases between. CDR1 and CDR2 from the germline V gene are KGHSH and LQKENI. As DNA, the CDR3 is TGTGCCAGCTCAGCCACCGTGCAGGGGAATCAAAAACTGTTTTTT. It is translated as CASSATVQGNQKLFF.

The rearrangement joins TRBV25-1 to TRBJ1-1; the match to TRBD1 covers 7 bases. Unmatched junction bases numbered 7, after V lost 2 bases and J lost 7 bases. This CDR3 is 14 amino acids long. Germline V CDR1 and CDR2: MGHDK, SYGVNS. CDR3 nucleotides: TGTGCCAGCAGTGAAGAGACAGGGAGCGGTGAAGCTTTCTTT. It specifies CASSEETGSGEAFF.

The V gene is TRBV18, the J gene TRBJ2-3; the D is unclear. Germline CDR1 and CDR2: KGHSH and LQKENI. Trimming took 0 bases from V and 0 from J, leaving 4 bases between them. The CDR3 runs 14 residues. CDR3 sequence reads: CASSPPYSTDTQYF. The CDR3 DNA sequence: TGTGCCAGCTCACCACCTTATAGCACAGATACGCAGTATTTT.

A single count supports this clone. The chain employs TRBV18 and TRBJ1-3; 7 bases match TRBD1. Germline V CDR1 and CDR2: KGHSH, LQKENI. Unmatched junction bases numbered 5, after V lost 3 bases and J lost 0 bases. This CDR3 region has 16 residues. The CDR3 spells CASSPRDSSSGNTIYF. The DNA for the CDR3 is TGTGCCAGCTCACCTAGGGACAGCAGCTCTGGAAACACCATATATTTT.

The genes are TRBV11-2 and TRBJ2-2, with D tentatively TRBD1 (5 bases). Trimming pared 4 bases from V and 8 bases from J, leaving 11 bases between. Germline V lookup: CDR1 SGHAT, CDR2 FQNNGV. The CDR3 spans 13 residues. For the CDR3, the DNA is TGTGCCAGCAGCTCAGGGTTGGCGGGGGAGCTGTTTTTT. It translates to CASSSGLAGELFF.

The chain has TRBV7-8 and TRBJ2-7, with D hard to call. CDR1 SGHVS and CDR2 FQNEAQ come from the germline V gene. The V end lost 4 bases, the J end lost 4 bases, and 17 bases lay between the germline ends. The CDR3 loop spans 15 amino acids. CDR3: CASSSPVSGDYEQYF. The CDR3 DNA reads TGTGCCAGCAGCTCCCCCGTCAGTGGAGATTACGAGCAGTACTTC.

The gene calls are TRBV13 and TRBJ1-6; tentatively, D is TRBD1 (6 bases). The CDR3 consists of 16 residues. Per germline, CDR1 PRHDT and CDR2 FYEKMQ (reference sequence). Deletions cut 0 bases from V and 9 bases from J, with 15 bases between. The CDR3: CASSLGGRGSGSPLHF. CDR3 nucleotides: TGTGCCAGCAGCTTAGGTGGCAGGGGATCGGGTTCACCCCTCCACTTT.

V gene TRBV29-1 combines with J gene TRBJ1-2; 9 bases agree with TRBD1. The CDR3 contains 17 residues. V was clipped by 0 bases and J by 8 bases; unmatched bases: 16. Germline assignment: CDR1 SQVTM and CDR2 ANQGSEA. CDR3 sequence: CSVEDPPDRGGGGGYTF. The CDR3 nucleotides are TGCAGCGTTGAAGACCCACCGGACAGGGGAGGAGGCGGCGGCTACACCTTC. Variable domain in full (rest from reference TRBV29-1 and TRBJ1-2): SAVISQKPSRDICQRGTSLTIQCQVDSQVTMMFWYRQQPGQSLTLIATANQGSEATYESGFVIDKFPISRPNLTFSTLTVSNMSPEDSSIYLCSVEDPPDRGGGGGYTFGSGTRLTVV.

The CDR3 DNA follows: TGTGCCTGGAGCCCTCGGGTCTACAATGAGCAGTTCTTC. Translating gives CAWSPRVYNEQFF. The chain couples TRBV30 to TRBJ2-1; D remains unclear. V lost 3 bases and J lost 3, with 9 bases in between. This CDR3 has 13 amino acids. Germline values: CDR1 GTSNPN, CDR2 SVGIG (reference sequence).

This clone showed up just once. V gene TRBV30 combines with J gene TRBJ2-1; 12 bases agree with TRBD2. Germline V lookup: CDR1 GTSNPN, CDR2 SVGIG (reference sequence). V was pared by 7 bases and J by 2 bases, with 3 bases of the junction left unmatched. CDR3 length equals 14 residues. DNA for the CDR3: TGTGCCTTTAGACTAGCGGGGGCCTACAATGAGCAGTTCTTC. This sequence encodes CAFRLAGAYNEQFF.

The chain combines TRBV6-5 with TRBJ2-7, with TRBD1 matching 8 bases. Germline V lookup: CDR1 MNHEY, CDR2 SVGAGI. With V trimmed by 0 bases and J by 2 bases, 6 bases remained unmatched. This CDR3 has 16 residues. Here the CDR3 reads CASSYSKSGGPYEQYF. The DNA for the CDR3 is TGTGCCAGCAGTTACTCGAAGTCAGGGGGCCCCTACGAGCAGTACTTC.

To note about this clone: The junction departs from the called germline gene at one end, perhaps through a read error. The V and J genes are TRBV5-1 and TRBJ1-4; a possible D gene is TRBD1 (6 bases). Germline loops: CDR1 SGHRS, CDR2 YFSETQ. The CDR3 has 13 residues. The CDR3 loop reads CASSGTTNEKLFF. The CDR3 DNA reads TGCGCCAGCAGCGGGACAACAAATGAAAAACTGTTTTTT.

This clone was observed once. The chain combines TRBV4-1 with TRBJ2-5, with a tentative D call TRBD1 (6 bases). Germline-derived CDR1 and CDR2 are MGHRA and YSYEKL. Between the trimmed V and J ends, which lost 3 bases and 3 bases, there was a span of 11 bases. CDR3 length: 14 residues. The CDR3 protein is CASSQRTEEETQYF. The DNA of the CDR3 is TGCGCCAGCAGCCAGAGGACAGAAGAAGAGACCCAGTACTTC.

This clone was counted a few times. The chain combines TRBV2 with TRBJ2-2; D is undetermined. The CDR3 runs 13 residues. V lost 2 bases and J 4 bases, leaving 5 bases between the germline ends. Germline CDR1 reads SNHLY; CDR2 reads FYNNEI. The CDR3 protein is CASSETGTGELFF. DNA of the CDR3: TGTGCCAGCAGTGAAACGGGCACCGGGGAGCTGTTTTTT.

This chain joins TRBV7-2 and TRBJ2-7; 9 nucleotides align to TRBD1. This CDR3 comprises 15 residues. Unmatched junction bases numbered 6, after V lost 5 bases and J lost 1 base. Germline CDR1 is SGHTA and CDR2 is FQGNSA. The CDR3: CASSPGTGRSYEQYF. Here the CDR3 DNA reads TGTGCCAGCAGCCCGGGGACAGGGCGGTCCTACGAGCAGTACTTC.

This rearrangement joins TRBV6-5 to TRBJ1-1; 8 positions agree with TRBD1. In germline, CDR1 is MNHEY, CDR2 SVGAGI. V shed 6 bases and J 5 bases; nucleotides not matched to a gene: 8. The CDR3 is made up of 14 amino acids. The CDR3 DNA reads as TGTGCCAGCAGACAGGGGGGGCTCGGGACTGAAGCTTTCTTT. Translated, it gives CASRQGGLGTEAFF.

CDR3 in DNA: TGTGCCAGCAGTTATTATGACAGCTTGGACTATGGCTACACCTTC. It is translated as CASSYYDSLDYGYTF. V and J are TRBV6-5 and TRBJ1-2, with D tentatively TRBD1 (5 bases). V shed 3 bases and J shed 3 bases, with 14 bases lying between them. This CDR3 has 15 residues. Germline V gene data show CDR1 as MNHEY and CDR2 as SVGAGI.

This clone was found a few times. The V and J genes are TRBV4-3 and TRBJ1-3; 7 bases agree with TRBD1. The CDR3 sequence is 16 residues long. CDR1 is LGHNA, CDR2 YSLEER, per germline. V shed 1 base and J 1 base; nucleotides not matched to a gene: 4. The CDR3 DNA follows: TGCGCCAGCAGCCAAGCGACGACAGGGTCTGGAAACACCATATATTTT. Translated, it gives CASSQATTGSGNTIYF.

This chain connects TRBV5-1 to TRBJ2-1; possible D gene TRBD2, 5 bases. V lost 0 bases to trimming and J lost 9 bases, with 13 bases between them. The length of the CDR3 is 14 residues. Germline V gene data show CDR1 as SGHRS and CDR2 as YFSETQ. The CDR3 region has the DNA TGCGCCAGCAGCTTGGGGGCTAGCTCAATTGAGCAGTTCTTC. This codes for CASSLGASSIEQFF.